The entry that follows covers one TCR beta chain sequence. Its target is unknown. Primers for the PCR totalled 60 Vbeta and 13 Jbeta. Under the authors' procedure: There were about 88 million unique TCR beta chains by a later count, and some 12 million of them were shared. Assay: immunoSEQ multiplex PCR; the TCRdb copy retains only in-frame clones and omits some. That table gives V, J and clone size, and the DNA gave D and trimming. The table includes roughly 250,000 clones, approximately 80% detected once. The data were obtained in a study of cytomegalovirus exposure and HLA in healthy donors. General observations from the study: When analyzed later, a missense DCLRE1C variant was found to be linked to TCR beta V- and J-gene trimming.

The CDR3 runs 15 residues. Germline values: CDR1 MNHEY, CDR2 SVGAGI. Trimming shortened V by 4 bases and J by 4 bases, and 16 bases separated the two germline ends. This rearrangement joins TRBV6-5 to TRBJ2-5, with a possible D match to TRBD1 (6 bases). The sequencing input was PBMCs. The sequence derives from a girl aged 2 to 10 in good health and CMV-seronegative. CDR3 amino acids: CASSSETGGPETQYF. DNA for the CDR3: TGTGCCAGCAGTTCCGAGACAGGCGGGCCAGAGACCCAGTACTTC.